This T cell receptor (beta chain) was identified in a study of patients and donors after allogeneic stem cell transplantation. TCRdb recomputed calls from the RT-PCR reads with MiXCR, one row per CDR3 protein. The sample shows about a million distinct CDR3 sequences, around 17% of them seen only once. V lost 3 bases, J lost 0 bases, and 12 bases lay in between. Germline V gene lookup returns CDR1 LGHDT and CDR2 YNNKEL (reference sequence). The CDR3 consists of 16 residues. The genes are TRBV3-1 and TRBJ2-4, with D possibly matching TRBD1 (5 bases). The specimen was blood, either unsorted or a sorted T cell fraction (not recorded which). This TCR was sampled from a human donor who was either an allogeneic HSCT recipient or a stem cell or donor lymphocyte infusion donor (not recorded which). It is not recorded whose cells these are; they may come from a transplant donor. CDR3 amino acids: CASSHWGGLAKNIQYF. CDR3 nucleotide sequence: TGTGCCAGCAGCCATTGGGGCGGCCTAGCCAAAAACATTCAGTACTTC.